These T cell receptor beta chains were read from a single sample in a study of T cell clones after liver transplantation. Profiling relied on immunoSEQ multiplex PCR, and the TCRdb table lists in-frame clones only, not all of them. The table has roughly 70,000 clones, about 80% seen once. Specimen: CD4+ T cells from blood, collected before liver transplant. The receptors stem from a human donor who received a liver transplant. The CDR3 runs from the conserved cysteine through the conserved F or W. The D gene is left open where the match is weak. Clone sizes are given selectively: once, few, many, or a class where the clone is expanded.

abundance | j_gene | v_gene | d_gene | CDR3aa | CDR3nt
. | TRBJ1-1 | TRBV7-6 | . | CASSLDAGGRAFF | TGTGCCAGCAGCTTGGATGCCGGGGGGCGAGCTTTCTTT
. | TRBJ1-5 | TRBV28 | TRBD1 | CASSLRVRWTGGTGGGKQPQHF | TGTGCCAGCAGTTTAAGGGTCAGGTGGACGGGTGGGACAGGGGGCGGGAAACAGCCCCAGCATTTT
once | TRBJ1-3 | TRBV9 | . | CASSAGGPDSGNTIYF | TGTGCCAGCAGCGCGGGAGGACCGGACTCTGGAAACACCATATATTTT
. | TRBJ1-1 | TRBV27 | . | CASSHSGKRAEAFF | TGTGCCAGCAGCCACTCAGGGAAGAGGGCTGAAGCTTTCTTT
. | TRBJ2-2 | TRBV19 | . | CASSPQTGELFF | TGTGCCAGTAGTCCCCAGACCGGGGAGCTGTTTTTT
. | TRBJ2-3 | TRBV28 | TRBD2 | CASRGTSGRGASTDTQYF | TGTGCCAGCAGGGGGACTAGCGGGAGAGGGGCTAGCACAGATACGCAGTATTTT
. | TRBJ1-4 | TRBV9 | . | CASSSRGRGDEKLFF | TGTGCCAGCAGCTCCAGGGGCAGGGGCGATGAAAAACTGTTTTTT
. | TRBJ2-1 | TRBV7-9 | TRBD1 | CASSLTGPYNEQFF | TGTGCCAGCAGCTTGACAGGGCCCTACAATGAGCAGTTCTTC
. | TRBJ2-7 | TRBV28 | TRBD2 | CASSPLLGTSGRSPSYEQYF | TGTGCCAGCAGTCCTCTCCTCGGAACTAGCGGGAGGTCCCCCTCCTACGAGCAGTACTTC
. | TRBJ2-1 | TRBV28 | TRBD2 | CASSLLGGRDYNEQFF | TGTGCCAGCAGTTTATTAGGCGGGAGGGACTACAATGAGCAGTTCTTC
. | TRBJ2-7 | TRBV4-1 | . | CASSQDQGRGSYEQYF | TGCGCCAGCAGCCAAGATCAAGGCAGGGGCTCCTACGAGCAGTACTTC
. | TRBJ2-1 | TRBV28 | TRBD1 | CASSRDSLYNEQFF | TGTGCCAGCAGCCGGGACAGCCTTTACAATGAGCAGTTCTTC
. | TRBJ1-2 | TRBV29-1 | . | CSVNSGPFRPERYTF | TGCAGCGTGAATTCAGGACCTTTTCGGCCGGAACGCTACACCTTC
. | TRBJ1-1 | TRBV27 | . | CASSSQWVNTEAFF | TGTGCCAGCAGTTCCCAATGGGTGAACACTGAAGCTTTCTTT
. | TRBJ2-5 | TRBV4-3 | TRBD2 | CASSTASGGPGTQYF | TGCGCCAGCAGTACGGCAAGCGGGGGCCCTGGGACCCAGTACTTC
. | TRBJ1-4 | TRBV30 | . | CAWRGSGPEKLFF | TGTGCCTGGAGGGGAAGCGGCCCCGAAAAACTGTTTTTT
. | TRBJ1-1 | TRBV19 | TRBD1 | CASSSSRQGDTEAFF | TGTGCCAGTAGTTCTAGCCGACAGGGCGATACTGAAGCTTTCTTT
. | TRBJ1-5 | TRBV7-2 | . | CASSIDRDSNQPQHF | TGTGCCAGCAGCATCGACCGCGACAGTAATCAGCCCCAGCATTTT
many | TRBJ1-2 | TRBV7-9 | . | CASISGERGSEGYTF | TGTGCCAGCATCTCAGGGGAAAGAGGGAGTGAGGGCTACACCTTC
. | TRBJ2-7 | TRBV19 | TRBD1 | CASSIAGTGPYEQYF | TGTGCCAGTAGTATAGCCGGGACAGGCCCCTACGAGCAGTACTTC
. | TRBJ1-1 | TRBV7-9 | . | CASSLVAGRDTEAFF | TGTGCCAGCAGCTTAGTGGCTGGAAGGGACACTGAAGCTTTCTTT